Listed below are T cell receptor beta chains from one sample, sequenced in a study of blood T cells in healthy people across ages. One entry per CDR3 protein results from TCRdb running MiXCR on the 5' RACE reads. This sample has hundreds of thousands of distinct CDR3 sequences, with 22% found just once. Specimen: blood. Source of these receptors: a man aged 65-85 years in good health. Both conserved end residues are part of each CDR3. Fields, in order: D gene, J gene, clone size, V gene, CDR3 DNA, CDR3 protein. D genes are given only for firm matches. Where a row states a size, it is once, few, many or the class of an expanded clone; other rows omit it.

- | TRBJ1-5 | few | TRBV3-1 | TGTGCCAGCAGCCAAGGCAGGGACAAGCCCCAGCATTTT | CASSQGRDKPQHF
TRBD1 | TRBJ2-7 | - | TRBV20-1 | TGCAGTGCTCCCCGGGACAGGGCCTACGAGCAGTACTTC | CSAPRDRAYEQYF
TRBD1 | TRBJ1-2 | many | TRBV29-1 | TGCAGCGTGATCCCGGGACAGGGCCTTGGCTACACCTTC | CSVIPGQGLGYTF
- | TRBJ1-2 | few | TRBV7-2 | TGTGCCAGCAGCTCCCCAGTCATCCGGGGCTATGGCTACACCTTC | CASSSPVIRGYGYTF
- | TRBJ2-1 | - | TRBV12-3/TRBV12-4 | TGTGCCAGCAGTTTTTTGGGCAGGGACAATGAGCAGTTCTTC | CASSFLGRDNEQFF
- | TRBJ2-7 | few | TRBV28 | TGTGCCAGCAGTTGGGACGGATACGAGCAGTACTTC | CASSWDGYEQYF
TRBD1 | TRBJ1-2 | - | TRBV18 | TGTGCCAGCTCACAGGGACAGGGGATCTTCTATGGCTACACCTTC | CASSQGQGIFYGYTF
TRBD2 | TRBJ2-3 | - | TRBV4-2 | TGTGCCAGCAGCCAAGATCTGGGGGGCGGGGGGCCGGATACGCAGTATTTT | CASSQDLGGGGPDTQYF
- | TRBJ2-3 | few | TRBV28 | TGTGCCAGCAGTCCACGTGGAGGGATCACAGATACGCAGTATTTT | CASSPRGGITDTQYF
- | TRBJ2-1 | - | TRBV29-1 | TGCAGCGTTGCAATGAATGAGCAGTTCTTC | CSVAMNEQFF
- | TRBJ2-3 | - | TRBV3-1 | TGTGCCAGCAGCCAAGATGGTCGGTCGGTCGATACGCAGTATTTT | CASSQDGRSVDTQYF
TRBD2 | TRBJ2-1 | few | TRBV18 | TGTGCCAGCTCACTCCAGGGACTAGCGGGTACTGAGCAGTTCTTC | CASSLQGLAGTEQFF
- | TRBJ1-1 | few | TRBV7-9 | TGTGCCAGCAGCAGTCCGCCAAAGAACACTGAAGCTTTCTTT | CASSSPPKNTEAFF
TRBD1 | TRBJ2-5 | few | TRBV12-3/TRBV12-4 | TGTGCCAGCAGCCCGGGACAGTATCCCCTGAGGGAGACCCAGTACTTC | CASSPGQYPLRETQYF
- | TRBJ2-5 | - | TRBV7-2 | TGTGCCAGCAGCCCCAACGGTCCCCAAGAGACCCAGTACTTC | CASSPNGPQETQYF
TRBD1 | TRBJ1-1 | few | TRBV12-3/TRBV12-4 | TGTGCCAGCAGTCGACAGGGGCAGGGAAACACTGAAGCTTTCTTT | CASSRQGQGNTEAFF
- | TRBJ2-3 | - | TRBV2 | TGTGCCAGCAGCGGAGACTACACAGATACGCAGTATTTT | CASSGDYTDTQYF
TRBD2 | TRBJ2-1 | - | TRBV10-3 | TGTGCCATCAGTGTGGGACTAGGTGGTTTTGAGCAGTTCTTC | CAISVGLGGFEQFF
TRBD2 | TRBJ2-1 | few | TRBV5-1 | TGCGCCAGCAGCTTTACTAGCGGGGGGGCCTACAATGAGCAGTTCTTC | CASSFTSGGAYNEQFF
- | TRBJ1-2 | - | TRBV2 | TGTGCCAGGGAAAAGATGGGGGGCTATGGCTACACCTTC | CAREKMGGYGYTF
- | TRBJ1-1 | - | TRBV18 | TGTGCCAGCTCACCACCCGCGATGAACACTGAAGCTTTCTTT | CASSPPAMNTEAFF
- | TRBJ2-1 | once | TRBV20-1 | TGCAGTGCTAGGACGGGATCTGAGCAGTTCTTC | CSARTGSEQFF
TRBD1 | TRBJ1-5 | few | TRBV18 | TGTGCCAGCTCACCAGGGACAGAACAGCCCCAGCATTTT | CASSPGTEQPQHF
- | TRBJ2-5 | few | TRBV11-3 | TGTGCCAGCAGCCCTCGTAACTCCCCCCAAGAGACCCAGTACTTC | CASSPRNSPQETQYF
- | TRBJ2-1 | - | TRBV9 | TGTGCCAGCAGCGTCCCTGGACGCGATGAGCAGTTCTTC | CASSVPGRDEQFF
- | TRBJ2-7 | few | TRBV10-3 | TGTGCCATCAGTGATAGGGAGAACGAGCAGTACTTC | CAISDRENEQYF
- | TRBJ1-6 | few | TRBV5-1 | TGCGCCAGCAGCTACGACGGGGCGGGCCTAAATTCACCCCTCCACTTT | CASSYDGAGLNSPLHF
- | TRBJ2-7 | few | TRBV14 | TGTGCCAGCAGCCAAGTTACCGGGCCCGAGCAGTACTTC | CASSQVTGPEQYF
- | TRBJ1-2 | - | TRBV27 | TGTGCCAGCAGTTATTTTTGGTCGGTGGGGAAGAACTACGGCTACACCTTC | CASSYFWSVGKNYGYTF
- | TRBJ2-5 | few | TRBV7-2 | TGTGCCAGCAGCTTAAACCGAAGAGGCAAAGAGACCCAGTACTTC | CASSLNRRGKETQYF
- | TRBJ1-2 | few | TRBV5-6 | TGTGCCAGCAGCTTGTCGGGGCTAGTGTATGGCTACACCTTC | CASSLSGLVYGYTF
TRBD2 | TRBJ2-1 | - | TRBV18 | TGTGCCAGCTCACCGACTAGCGGGTCCGGCAATGAGCAGTTCTTC | CASSPTSGSGNEQFF
- | TRBJ1-3 | few | TRBV3-1 | TGTGCCAGCAGCCAGTGGGGTAAGGTCTCTGGAAACACCATATATTTT | CASSQWGKVSGNTIYF
- | TRBJ2-1 | - | TRBV24-1 | TGTGCCACCAGTGACGTGAGCTCCTACAATGAGCAGTTCTTC | CATSDVSSYNEQFF
- | TRBJ2-3 | - | TRBV29-1 | TGCAGCGTTGAAGGGGGGGCTAGGAGCACAGATACGCAGTATTTT | CSVEGGARSTDTQYF
TRBD2 | TRBJ2-7 | - | TRBV6-1 | TGTGCCAGCAGTAAACTTGGGACTAGCGGGAGGAGCTCCTACGAGCAGTACTTC | CASSKLGTSGRSSYEQYF
- | TRBJ1-5 | few | TRBV28 | TGTGCCAGCAGAATTGGGGGGAGGCTTCAGCCCCAGCATTTT | CASRIGGRLQPQHF
TRBD1 | TRBJ2-1 | - | TRBV7-2 | TGTGCCAGCACCGAATTAGGGACAGGATTCTACAATGAGCAGTTCTTC | CASTELGTGFYNEQFF
- | TRBJ2-4 | few | TRBV25-1 | TGTGCCAGCAGTGAATCCCCTGGGGATCTCCACATTCAGTACTTC | CASSESPGDLHIQYF
- | TRBJ1-1 | - | TRBV29-1 | TGCAGCTGCGGAGGGTCCACTGAAGCTTTCTTT | CSCGGSTEAFF
- | TRBJ2-7 | - | TRBV4-1 | TGCGCCAGCAGCCAAGATAGAGTAGGGGGTCTTCCCTACGAGCAGTACTTC | CASSQDRVGGLPYEQYF
TRBD2 | TRBJ2-5 | few | TRBV7-8 | TGTGCCAGCAGCTCGTACCCTAGCGGGGCAAAAGAGACCCAGTACTTC | CASSSYPSGAKETQYF
- | TRBJ1-5 | - | TRBV12-3/TRBV12-4 | TGTGCCAGCAGTTTATCCGCAGGTGGTCATCAGCCCCAGCATTTT | CASSLSAGGHQPQHF
- | TRBJ2-1 | - | TRBV20-1 | TGCAGTGCTAACCGGGCGCAAAACAATGAGCAGTTCTTC | CSANRAQNNEQFF
TRBD1 | TRBJ2-7 | - | TRBV18 | TGTGCCAGCTCCCGACTAGGGGACAGGGGCAACGAGCAGTACTTC | CASSRLGDRGNEQYF
TRBD1 | TRBJ1-4 | few | TRBV5-1 | TGCGCCAGCAGTACGGGACAGGCTAATGAAAAACTGTTTTTT | CASSTGQANEKLFF
- | TRBJ1-6 | few | TRBV15 | TGTGCCACCAGCAGAGATTCGGGACCCTCTTTGCATAATTCACCCCTCCACTTT | CATSRDSGPSLHNSPLHF
- | TRBJ1-2 | few | TRBV7-9 | TGTGCCAGCAGCTTATATCTCGACAGTAACTATGGCTACACCTTC | CASSLYLDSNYGYTF
- | TRBJ2-1 | - | TRBV5-4 | TGTGCCAGCAGCGGGGATTCGGCTGAGCAGTTCTTC | CASSGDSAEQFF